This T cell receptor (beta chain) was observed in a study of cytomegalovirus exposure and HLA in healthy donors. General study points: In vitro experiments confirmed that a few CMV-associated chains were specific for CMV antigens. Rarity marked most TCR sequences, yet some public TCRs occurred in many donors. The authors later linked a missense DCLRE1C variant to TCR beta V- and J-gene trimming.

It was with 60 Vbeta and 13 Jbeta primers that the PCR ran. The method was immunoSEQ multiplex PCR; TCRdb's version includes in-frame clones alone and lacks a portion of them. The sample contains under 85,000 clones, about four fifths of which appear only once. CDR3 length: 13 amino acids. The ends were cut back, 3 bases at V and 3 bases at J, with 5 bases in the middle. CDR1 is MGHRA and CDR2 is YSYEKL in the germline V gene. Of note for this clone: Its target is unknown.

This clonotype was sampled from a woman aged 25 to 39 in good health and CMV-seronegative. The rearrangement joins TRBV4-1 to TRBJ1-4; D uncertain. Sequencing was carried out using PBMCs. The CDR3 DNA reads as TGCGCCAGCAGCCACGTAGCTAATGAAAAACTGTTTTTT. Its protein product is CASSHVANEKLFF.